The source of this TCR beta chain is a study of Ad26.COV2.S vaccination and SARS-CoV-2 variants. Background on the study: The study gave Ad26.COV2.S intramuscularly, once or twice 56 days apart.

Treatment defined: around 19 received Ad26.COV2.S at low or high dose, single or two shots; roughly five received placebo; per-sample allocation not given. Samples analyzed were those drawn on day 63 after the first vaccine or placebo injection. Germline CDR1 and CDR2: SGHTA and FQGNSA. The V gene lost 1 base and the J gene lost 3 bases, with 12 bases spanning the gap. CDR3 length equals 15 residues. This table comes from immunoSEQ multiplex PCR, and its TCRdb copy is limited to in-frame clones, with some not included. The repertoire holds some 390,000 clones, approximately 86% seen once, with 3.5% in the top ten.

V usage is TRBV7-2 and J usage is TRBJ2-5, with D perhaps matching TRBD1 (6 bases). Here the sequenced sample was peripheral blood, taken in a trial of Ad26.COV2.S vaccine versus placebo. The sequence came from a person aged 18-65 years who received the Ad26.COV2.S COVID-19 vaccine or a placebo. Written as DNA, the CDR3 is TGTGCCAGCAGCTTAGTCATAGGGGGAGAAGAGACCCAGTACTTC. Translating gives CASSLVIGGEETQYF.